This is a list of T cell receptor beta chains from one sample in a study of PD-1 blockade in mismatch repair-deficient tumors. Measured with immunoSEQ multiplex PCR; TCRdb has only the in-frame clones, and not every one. The data contain more than 40,000 clones, around 80% of them singletons. The input for sequencing was peripheral blood, taken 4 weeks after starting pembrolizumab. These receptors all come from an adult with mismatch repair-deficient cancer. Each CDR3 is given without its conserved first and last residue.

V gene	J gene	CDR3 protein
TRBV19	TRBJ1-2	ASSRENPNYGYT
TRBV7-3	TRBJ2-5	ASSLSPDSTQY
TRBV7-7	TRBJ2-1	ASSLTGQEGEQF
TRBV5-6	TRBJ2-1	ASSGQGGEPPSSYNEQF
TRBV5-4	TRBJ2-5	ASSPVGGRTQETQY
TRBV12-5	TRBJ1-1	ASGWGRGVEAF
TRBV5-4	TRBJ2-3	ASSYGLAGGGGTDTQY
TRBV5-1	TRBJ2-1	ASSSQGAGNEQF
TRBV7-2	TRBJ2-3	ASSLALLDTQY
TRBV30	TRBJ1-1	AWSQTGWMDTEAF
TRBV7-2	TRBJ1-4	ASSSNRGLTGVGEKLF
TRBV6-1	TRBJ2-5	ASHFTTGPQETQY
TRBV2	TRBJ2-2	ANQAGPNTGELF
TRBV29-1	TRBJ2-1	SVDGEESYNEQF
TRBV15	TRBJ2-2	ATSRDNRNTGELF
TRBV28	TRBJ1-2	ASSSPRLTSAYGYT
TRBV6-1	TRBJ1-4	ASAGPEEKLF
TRBV2	TRBJ1-1	ASSDANRGTEAF
TRBV7-2	TRBJ2-2	ASSLGVFQNTGELF
TRBV9	TRBJ2-5	ASSVAGVGGGRETQY
TRBV12-5	TRBJ2-5	ASGTILTGTQY
TRBV6-6	TRBJ2-7	ASSFPGGYEQY
TRBV13	TRBJ2-6	ASSVDRSFSGANVLT
TRBV7-8	TRBJ2-4	ASSPSFGSKNIQY
TRBV9	TRBJ2-1	ASSAPLLHEQF
TRBV11-2	TRBJ2-3	ASSLTSGKDTQY
TRBV27	TRBJ1-5	ASSITGFRNQPQH
TRBV7-9	TRBJ1-3	ATTTGEPGNTIY
TRBV4-3	TRBJ1-1	ASSQGRGAVTEAF
TRBV2	TRBJ1-2	ASSPPGQGRNYGYT
TRBV7-9	TRBJ1-2	ASSPGHT
TRBV7-9	TRBJ1-2	ASSLVFSSYGYT
TRBV19	TRBJ2-3	ASSIGAGGYTDTQY
TRBV7-8	TRBJ2-7	ASSFNTSPRQSYEQY
TRBV7-2	TRBJ2-2	ASSLEGATGELF
TRBV11-3	TRBJ2-3	ASSFSGARDTQY
TRBV11-3	TRBJ2-1	ASSHRLGTANEQF
TRBV5-6	TRBJ1-2	ASSFWASPNYGYT
TRBV20-1	TRBJ1-1	SPRTGQQAF
TRBV9	TRBJ2-1	ASSAIDDEQF
TRBV5-8	TRBJ2-7	ASSSESRGTYEQY
TRBV9	TRBJ2-2	ASSLGLAELTGELF
TRBV10-2	TRBJ2-1	ASVREGPPNEQF
TRBV23-1	TRBJ2-7	ASTPGGGYEQY
TRBV6-4	TRBJ2-1	ASSASGSNEQF
TRBV4-3	TRBJ1-2	ASSQAFGQASYGYT
TRBV27	TRBJ2-3	ASSFGTGTDTQY
TRBV11-3	TRBJ2-1	ASSLDRYEQF
TRBV9	TRBJ2-2	ASSGRWGNTGELF
TRBV27	TRBJ2-7	ASSLQDPYEQY
TRBV29-1	TRBJ2-6	SVEVGANVLT
TRBV7-2	TRBJ1-2	ASSLGREAAHGYT
TRBV7-9	TRBJ1-2	ASSSSTGNYGYT
TRBV30	TRBJ1-1	AWSVKGANTEAF
TRBV2	TRBJ1-5	ASRGGQGHQPQH
TRBV6-6	TRBJ1-4	ASSGAGPGANEKLF
TRBV7-6	TRBJ2-3	ASGLEQY
TRBV5-1	TRBJ2-7	ASSLTMNYEQY
TRBV5-1	TRBJ1-1	ASSLSNTEAF
TRBV4-1	TRBJ2-2	ASSQEALTSAFTGELF